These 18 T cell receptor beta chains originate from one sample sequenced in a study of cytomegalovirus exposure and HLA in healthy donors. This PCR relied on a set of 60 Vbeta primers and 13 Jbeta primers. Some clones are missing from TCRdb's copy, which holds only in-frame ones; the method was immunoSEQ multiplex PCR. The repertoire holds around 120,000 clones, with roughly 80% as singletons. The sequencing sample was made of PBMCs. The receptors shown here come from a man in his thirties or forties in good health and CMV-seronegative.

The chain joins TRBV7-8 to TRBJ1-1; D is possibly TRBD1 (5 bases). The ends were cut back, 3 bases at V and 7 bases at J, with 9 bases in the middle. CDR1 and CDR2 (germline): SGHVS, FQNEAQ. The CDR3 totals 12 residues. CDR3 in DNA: TGTGCCAGCAGCTTTGCCACAGGTGAAGCTTTCTTT. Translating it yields CASSFATGEAFF.

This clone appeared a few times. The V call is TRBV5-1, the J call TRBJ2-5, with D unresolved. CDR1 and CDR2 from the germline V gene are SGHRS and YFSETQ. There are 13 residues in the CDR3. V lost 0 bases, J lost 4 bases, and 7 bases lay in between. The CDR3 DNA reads TGCGCCAGCAGCTTGGGACTGGTAGAGACCCAGTACTTC. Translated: CASSLGLVETQYF.

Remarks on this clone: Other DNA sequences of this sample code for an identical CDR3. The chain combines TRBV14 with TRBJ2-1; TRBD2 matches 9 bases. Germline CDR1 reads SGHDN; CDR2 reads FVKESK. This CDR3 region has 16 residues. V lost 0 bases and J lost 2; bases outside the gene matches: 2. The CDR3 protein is CASSQDLAGPYNEQFF. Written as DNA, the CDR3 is TGTGCCAGCAGCCAAGATCTAGCGGGACCCTACAATGAGCAGTTCTTC.

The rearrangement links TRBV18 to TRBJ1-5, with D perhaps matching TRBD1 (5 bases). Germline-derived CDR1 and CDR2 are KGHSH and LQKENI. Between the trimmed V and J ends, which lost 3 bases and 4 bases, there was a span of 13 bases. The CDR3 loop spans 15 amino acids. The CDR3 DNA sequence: TGTGCCAGCTCACCCCGACAGCCAGGGAATCAGCCCCAGCATTTT. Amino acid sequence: CASSPRQPGNQPQHF. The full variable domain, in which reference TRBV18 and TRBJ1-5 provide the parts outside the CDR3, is NAGVMQNPRHLVRRRGQEARLRCSPMKGHSHVYWYRQLPEEGLKFMVYLQKENIIDESGMPKERFSAEFPKEGPSILRIQQVVRGDSAAYFCASSPRQPGNQPQHFGDGTRLSIL.

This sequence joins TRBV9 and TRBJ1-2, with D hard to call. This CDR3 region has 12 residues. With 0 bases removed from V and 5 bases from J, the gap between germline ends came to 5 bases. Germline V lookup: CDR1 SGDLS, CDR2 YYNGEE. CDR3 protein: CASSVAGYGYTF. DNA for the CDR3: TGTGCCAGCAGCGTAGCAGGTTATGGCTACACCTTC.

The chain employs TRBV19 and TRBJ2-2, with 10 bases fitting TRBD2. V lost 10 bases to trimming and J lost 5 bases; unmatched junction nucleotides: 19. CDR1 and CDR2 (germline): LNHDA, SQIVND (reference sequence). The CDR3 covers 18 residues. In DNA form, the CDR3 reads TGTGCCACCCTAGGTTTTAGCGGGAGGATTGGGCTAACCGGGGAGCTGTTTTTT. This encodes CATLGFSGRIGLTGELFF.

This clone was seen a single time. This chain's CDR3 is CASSRGQIDYEQYF. As DNA, the CDR3 is TGTGCCAGCAGCAGGGGACAGATAGACTACGAGCAGTACTTC. This chain links TRBV5-4 with TRBJ2-7; 7 nucleotides agree with TRBD1. This CDR3 is built from 14 residues. The germline CDR1 and CDR2 sequences are SGHNT and YYREEE (reference sequence). Losses at the gene ends were 4 bases for V and 3 bases for J; bases not matched to a gene: 7.

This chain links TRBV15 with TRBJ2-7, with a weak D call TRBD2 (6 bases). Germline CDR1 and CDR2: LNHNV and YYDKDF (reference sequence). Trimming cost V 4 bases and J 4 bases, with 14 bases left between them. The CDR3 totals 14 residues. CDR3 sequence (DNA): TGTGCCACCAGCACCCTCGGGAGTTCGTACGAGCAGTACTTC. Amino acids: CATSTLGSSYEQYF.

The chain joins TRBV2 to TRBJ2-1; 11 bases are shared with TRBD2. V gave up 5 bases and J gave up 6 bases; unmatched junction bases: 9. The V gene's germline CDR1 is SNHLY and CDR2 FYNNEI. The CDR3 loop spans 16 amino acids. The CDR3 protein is CASSLAGGPALNEQFF. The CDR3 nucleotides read TGTGCCAGCAGTTTAGCGGGGGGGCCTGCGCTCAATGAGCAGTTCTTC.

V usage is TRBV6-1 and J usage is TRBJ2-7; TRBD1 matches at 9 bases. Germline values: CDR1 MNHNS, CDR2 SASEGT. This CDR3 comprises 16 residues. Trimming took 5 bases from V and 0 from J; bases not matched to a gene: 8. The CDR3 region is CASSQDRTGVSYEQYF. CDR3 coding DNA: TGTGCCAGCAGTCAAGACCGGACAGGGGTCTCCTACGAGCAGTACTTC.

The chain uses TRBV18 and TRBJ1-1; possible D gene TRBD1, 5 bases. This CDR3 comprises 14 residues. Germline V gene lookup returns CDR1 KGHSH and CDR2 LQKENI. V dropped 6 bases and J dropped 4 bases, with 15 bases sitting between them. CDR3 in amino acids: CASSPGRKGTEAFF. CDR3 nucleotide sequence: TGTGCCAGCTCTCCAGGGAGGAAAGGCACTGAAGCTTTCTTT.

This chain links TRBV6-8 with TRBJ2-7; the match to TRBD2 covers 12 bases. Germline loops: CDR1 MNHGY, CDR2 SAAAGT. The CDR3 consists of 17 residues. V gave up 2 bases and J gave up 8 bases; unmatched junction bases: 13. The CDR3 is CASSYDAPRLAGVQQYF. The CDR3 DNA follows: TGTGCCAGCAGTTACGATGCCCCGAGACTAGCGGGAGTCCAGCAGTACTTC.

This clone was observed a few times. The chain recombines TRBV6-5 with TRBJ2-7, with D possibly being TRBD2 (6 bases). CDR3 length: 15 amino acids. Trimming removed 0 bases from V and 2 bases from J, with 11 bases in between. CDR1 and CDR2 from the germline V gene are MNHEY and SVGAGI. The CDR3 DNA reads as TGTGCCAGCAGTTACTCTATAGCGGTCACCTACGAGCAGTACTTC. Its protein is CASSYSIAVTYEQYF.

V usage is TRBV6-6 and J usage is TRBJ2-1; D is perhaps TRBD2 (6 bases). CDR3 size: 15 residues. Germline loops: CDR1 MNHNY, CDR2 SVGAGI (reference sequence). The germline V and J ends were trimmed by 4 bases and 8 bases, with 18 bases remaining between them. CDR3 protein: CASSSGNSGSHEQFF. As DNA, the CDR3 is TGTGCCAGCAGTTCGGGGAATAGCGGTTCCCATGAGCAGTTCTTC.

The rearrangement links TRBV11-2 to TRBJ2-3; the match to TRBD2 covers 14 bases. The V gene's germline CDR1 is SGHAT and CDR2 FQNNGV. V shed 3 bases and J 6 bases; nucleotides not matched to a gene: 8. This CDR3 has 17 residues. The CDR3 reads CASSLTSGRALRDTQYF. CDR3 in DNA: TGTGCCAGCAGCTTGACTAGCGGGAGGGCCTTACGCGATACGCAGTATTTT.

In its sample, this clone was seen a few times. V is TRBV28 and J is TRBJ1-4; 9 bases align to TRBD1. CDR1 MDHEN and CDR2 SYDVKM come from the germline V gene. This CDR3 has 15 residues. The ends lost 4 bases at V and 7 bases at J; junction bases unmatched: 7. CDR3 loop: CASSSGTGFSEKLFF. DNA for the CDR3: TGTGCCAGCAGTTCCGGGACAGGGTTTAGTGAAAAACTGTTTTTT.

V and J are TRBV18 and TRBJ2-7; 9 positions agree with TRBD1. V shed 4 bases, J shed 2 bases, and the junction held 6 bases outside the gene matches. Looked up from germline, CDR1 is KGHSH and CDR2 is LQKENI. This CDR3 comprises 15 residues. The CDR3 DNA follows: TGTGCCAGCTCACTCTCCCGGGACAGGGCCTACGAGCAGTACTTC. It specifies CASSLSRDRAYEQYF. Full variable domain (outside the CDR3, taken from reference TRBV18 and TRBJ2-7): NAGVMQNPRHLVRRRGQEARLRCSPMKGHSHVYWYRQLPEEGLKFMVYLQKENIIDESGMPKERFSAEFPKEGPSILRIQQVVRGDSAAYFCASSLSRDRAYEQYFGPGTRLTVT.

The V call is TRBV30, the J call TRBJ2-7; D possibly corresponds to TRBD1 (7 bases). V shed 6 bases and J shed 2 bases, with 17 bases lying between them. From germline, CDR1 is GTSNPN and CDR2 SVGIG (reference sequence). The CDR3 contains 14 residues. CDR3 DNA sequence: TGTGCCTGTCCTAGGGGGGACAGTCCCTACGAGCAGTACTTC. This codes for CACPRGDSPYEQYF.